These 20 T cell receptor beta chains were sequenced from one sample in a study of blood T cell repertoires in COVID-19. Repertoires were generated with immunoSEQ multiplex PCR, while TCRdb's copy carries only in-frame clones and drops some. The sample consists of around 270,000 clones, around 90% of them appearing once. Sequences were obtained from peripheral blood. These receptor sequences come from a person aged 18 to 30 with COVID-19, enrolled during active disease.

In its sample, this clone was seen a few times. The V call is TRBV9, the J call TRBJ2-3; possible D gene TRBD1, 6 bases. With 4 bases removed from V and 2 bases from J, the gap between germline ends came to 20 bases. The V gene's germline CDR1 is SGDLS and CDR2 YYNGEE. The CDR3 loop spans 17 amino acids. Written as DNA, the CDR3 is TGTGCCAGCAGCTTCTCGTCAGGGGTGGCCAACACAGATACGCAGTATTTT. Translation gives CASSFSSGVANTDTQYF.

The J gene is TRBJ2-5, the V gene TRBV11-2; 12 bases line up with TRBD2. CDR1 is SGHAT, CDR2 FQNNGV, per germline. The CDR3 has 17 amino acids. V shed 5 bases and J 5 bases; nucleotides not matched to a gene: 12. CDR3 nucleotide sequence: TGTGCCAGCAGCCCACACAGACTAGCGGGAGTGGGGGAGACCCAGTACTTC. Translating gives CASSPHRLAGVGETQYF.

CDR3: CASSSAGTGGAITLLGYTF. CDR3 in DNA: TGTGCCAGCAGCTCGGCCGGGACAGGGGGCGCGATAACTCTTCTTGGCTACACCTTC. The genes are TRBV13 and TRBJ1-2; TRBD1 aligns across 12 bases. The CDR3 loop spans 19 amino acids. Germline V gene lookup returns CDR1 PRHDT and CDR2 FYEKMQ (reference sequence). The junction had 19 bases not matched to a gene; V was cut back by 4 bases and J by 7 bases. The full variable domain, rest sourced from reference TRBV13 and TRBJ1-2, is AAGVIQSPRHLIKEKRETATLKCYPIPRHDTVYWYQQGPGQDPQFLISFYEKMQSDKGSIPDRFSAQQFSDYHSELNMSSLELGDSALYFCASSSAGTGGAITLLGYTFGSGTRLTVV.

The V call is TRBV5-6, the J call TRBJ1-1; D not resolved. Trimming took off 2 bases at V and 4 bases at J, with 3 bases between the two ends. The CDR3 has 11 residues. From germline, CDR1 is SGHDT and CDR2 YYEEEE. CDR3 bases: TGTGCCAGCAGCTTCGGCACTGAAGCTTTCTTT. Its protein product is CASSFGTEAFF.

The chain recombines TRBV28 with TRBJ1-2; 7 nucleotides align to TRBD1. CDR3 length equals 17 residues. Looked up from germline, CDR1 is MDHEN and CDR2 is SYDVKM. Trimming removed 7 bases from V and 4 bases from J; junction bases left unmatched: 18. This chain's CDR3 is CASTPPGRGIGGYGYTF. CDR3 in DNA: TGTGCCAGCACTCCACCCGGCAGGGGGATAGGTGGCTATGGCTACACCTTC.

This chain connects TRBV5-1 to TRBJ2-1, with TRBD1 identical over 9 bases. With 0 bases clipped from V and 3 bases from J, the junction kept 7 bases outside the gene matches. CDR1 is SGHRS, CDR2 YFSETQ, per germline. CDR3 size: 17 residues. For the CDR3, the DNA is TGCGCCAGCAGCTTGGAAACGGCGGACAGGGGCTACAATGAGCAGTTCTTC. Its translation is CASSLETADRGYNEQFF.

The chain carries TRBV3-1 (or the pseudogene TRBV3-2) and TRBJ1-6; 7 nucleotides agree with TRBD1. The CDR3 is 16 residues long. Germline CDR1 is LGHDT and CDR2 is YNNKEL (reference sequence). V dropped 3 bases and J dropped 10; count of bases not matched to a gene: 12. Written as DNA, the CDR3 is TGTGCCAGCAGCCATGTGTATGAGGGGGCAAAATCACCCCTCCACTTT. Protein product: CASSHVYEGAKSPLHF.

CDR3 sequence: CASSLRDRAHYGYTF. CDR3 DNA: TGTGCCAGCAGCCTTAGGGACAGGGCGCACTATGGCTACACCTTC. J is TRBJ1-2 and V is TRBV3-1 (or the pseudogene TRBV3-2); 9 nucleotides match TRBD1. The J segment lost 3 bases and the V segment lost 4 bases, leaving 6 bases of the junction unmatched. Germline V gives CDR1 LGHDT, CDR2 YNNKEL (reference sequence). This CDR3 has 15 residues.

The chain is built from TRBV7-3 and TRBJ2-1; D unclear. The germline V gene has CDR1 SGHTA and CDR2 FQGTGA. The CDR3 has 15 amino acids. V was cut by 1 base and J by 7 bases, with 14 bases left in between. The chain's CDR3 is CASSLIGSLANEQFF. The CDR3 coding sequence is TGTGCCAGCAGCTTAATTGGAAGTTTAGCTAATGAGCAGTTCTTC.

This chain uses TRBV9 with TRBJ2-3, with D maybe TRBD2 (5 bases). CDR1 is SGDLS, CDR2 YYNGEE, per germline. The CDR3 consists of 19 residues. Trimming took off 0 bases at V and 0 bases at J, with 20 bases between the two ends. DNA of the CDR3: TGTGCCAGCAGCGTAGTAGAGGCAAGCGGAATGTCTAGCACAGATACGCAGTATTTT. This gives the protein CASSVVEASGMSSTDTQYF.

V usage is TRBV19 and J usage is TRBJ1-5; 9 bases are a match to TRBD1. Germline values: CDR1 LNHDA, CDR2 SQIVND (reference sequence). With 8 bases clipped from V and 6 bases from J, the junction kept 8 bases outside the gene matches. The length of the CDR3 is 14 residues. The CDR3 loop is CASDTGGASQPQHF. The CDR3 bases are TGTGCCAGTGATACAGGGGGCGCCTCTCAGCCCCAGCATTTT. Looking up the rest from reference TRBV19 and TRBJ1-5 gives the full variable domain: DGGITQSPKYLFRKEGQNVTLSCEQNLNHDAMYWYRQDPGQGLRLIYYSQIVNDFQKGDIAEGYSVSREKKESFPLTVTSAQKNPTAFYLCASDTGGASQPQHFGDGTRLSIL.

The chain is built from TRBV7-3 and TRBJ2-7; D is ambiguous. Trimming removed 5 bases at V and 4 bases at J, with 9 bases between. This CDR3 contains 12 residues. Germline V gives CDR1 SGHTA, CDR2 FQGTGA. Here the CDR3 DNA reads TGTGCCAGCAGCCCCTGCCGGTACGAGCAGTACTTC. Its protein product is CASSPCRYEQYF.

V is TRBV5-6 and J is TRBJ2-7, with D possibly being TRBD2 (5 bases). CDR3 length equals 12 residues. Germline V CDR1 and CDR2: SGHDT, YYEEEE. V lost 4 bases and J lost 6, with 11 bases in between. The CDR3 sequence: CASSRDFGEQYF. CDR3 DNA sequence: TGTGCCAGCAGCCGGGATTTCGGCGAGCAGTACTTC. Full variable domain (outside the CDR3, taken from reference TRBV5-6 and TRBJ2-7): DAGVTQSPTHLIKTRGQQVTLRCSPKSGHDTVSWYQQALGQGPQFIFQYYEEEERQRGNFPDRFSGHQFPNYSSELNVNALLLGDSALYLCASSRDFGEQYFGPGTRLTVT.

The rearrangement uses TRBV10-3 and TRBJ1-2; 8 bases match TRBD1. The CDR3 spans 13 residues. In germline, CDR1 is ENHRY, CDR2 SYGVKD. V was clipped by 8 bases and J by 5 bases; unmatched bases: 7. CDR3 sequence: CAIVQGAGYGYTF. CDR3 sequence (DNA): TGTGCCATCGTTCAGGGGGCTGGTTATGGCTACACCTTC.

The chain joins TRBV11-2 to TRBJ2-3; 8 nucleotides line up with TRBD1. This CDR3 comprises 17 residues. Germline V gives CDR1 SGHAT, CDR2 FQNNGV. V was pared by 3 bases and J by 2 bases, with 10 bases of the junction left unmatched. The CDR3 region has the DNA TGTGCCAGCAGCTTCCCCAAAACAGGGGGGCCCACAGATACGCAGTATTTT. Protein: CASSFPKTGGPTDTQYF.

This chain connects TRBV28 to TRBJ1-6; 8 bases agree with TRBD1. V lost 6 bases, J lost 10 bases, and 8 bases stayed unmatched. This CDR3 region has 14 residues. Germline V gene data show CDR1 as MDHEN and CDR2 as SYDVKM. The CDR3 loop is CASRPGQGESPLHF. CDR3 bases: TGTGCCAGCAGGCCCGGACAGGGAGAATCACCCCTCCACTTT.

J is TRBJ2-3 and V is TRBV6-2 or TRBV6-3, with a weak D call TRBD2 (6 bases). CDR1 is MNHEY and CDR2 is SVGEGT in the germline V gene. The CDR3 has 16 amino acids. V dropped 6 bases and J dropped 1 base, with 17 bases sitting between them. Written as DNA, the CDR3 is TGTGCCAGCAGCCCTGTAGCGGATTTTCGCACAGATACGCAGTATTTT. Translated, it gives CASSPVADFRTDTQYF.

A word on this clone: One end of the junction varies from germline; a read error may be responsible. CDR3 nucleotide sequence: TGTGCCACCAGCGGACTAGCGACAGATACGCAGTATTTT. Its protein is CATSGLATDTQYF. The gene calls are TRBV7-2 and TRBJ2-3; 9 bases are a match to TRBD2. The length of the CDR3 is 13 residues. CDR1 is SGHTA, CDR2 FQGNSA, per germline.

The rearrangement joins TRBV7-8 to TRBJ1-2; 8 bases are a match to TRBD1. This CDR3 has 14 amino acids. The germline V gene encodes CDR1 SGHVS and CDR2 FQNEAQ. V gave up 3 bases and J gave up 2 bases; unmatched junction bases: 2. The CDR3 is CASSLDRVNYGYTF. The CDR3 nucleotides are TGTGCCAGCAGCTTGGACAGGGTAAACTATGGCTACACCTTC.

This chain uses TRBV27 with TRBJ2-1, with TRBD2 matching 8 bases. Germline CDR1 and CDR2: MNHEY and SMNVEV (reference sequence). The CDR3 runs to 14 residues. V dropped 6 bases and J dropped 10; count of bases not matched to a gene: 11. The CDR3 bases are TGTGCCAGCAGGCTTAGCGGGACCATGGGGGAGCAGTTCTTC. This gives the protein CASRLSGTMGEQFF.